One and the same sample provided the 2 T cell receptor beta chains below, sequenced in a study of beta chain features in type 1 diabetes. Investigators reverse transcribed all isolated RNA, so they sequenced expressed TCRB transcripts. Some clones are missing from TCRdb's copy, which holds only in-frame ones; the method was immunoSEQ multiplex PCR. The sample has 150,000 or so clones; about 44% are singletons. Sequencing was performed on Tregs from blood. The origin of the receptors is a man aged 18 to 30 in good health.

The chain is built from TRBV25-1 and TRBJ1-2; D not certain. Germline CDR1 and CDR2: MGHDK and SYGVNS. The CDR3 is 15 residues long. V was cut by 4 bases and J by 2 bases, with 14 bases left in between. CDR3 nucleotides: TGTGCCAGCAGTGGACAAGAAAGGCGAAACTATGGCTACACCTTC. Translated, it gives CASSGQERRNYGYTF.

The sample holds a few counts of this clone. The rearrangement links TRBV6-6 to TRBJ2-7; TRBD1 matches 7 bases. The CDR3 is 14 amino acids. V was pared by 5 bases and J by 2 bases, with 6 bases of the junction left unmatched. Per germline, CDR1 MNHNY and CDR2 SVGAGI (reference sequence). In DNA form, the CDR3 reads TGTGCCAGCAGTAGTCGGACAGGAGCCTACGAGCAGTACTTC. This encodes CASSSRTGAYEQYF.